The sequence of this T cell receptor beta chain was determined in a study of T cells after yellow fever vaccination. Findings and limits, study-wide: Clonotypes appearing in both CD4 and CD8 compartments existed, and their share was small.

J lost 0 bases, V lost 8 bases, and 4 bases had no gene match. The CDR3 is 14 residues long. Germline V gene data show CDR1 as MNHEY and CDR2 as SVGEGT. On this clonotype itself: This may arise from a read error, as a much more abundant clone is one base away.

MiXCR, run by TCRdb on the 5' RACE reads, gives a single entry per CDR3 protein. The sample has around 30,000 distinct CDR3 sequences, roughly 6% seen once. The source material was PBMCs, either bulk or a sorted T-cell subset (CD4+, CD8+, memory, or dextramer-sorted; not recorded which), sampled on the day of the yellow fever booster vaccination. The clonotype was recovered from a man aged 25-45 years who received the YFV17D yellow fever vaccine. The chain combines TRBV6-2 or TRBV6-3 with TRBJ2-1, with 7 bases aligning to TRBD2. This CDR3 reads CASAAGASYNEQFF. CDR3 DNA sequence: TGTGCCAGCGCTGCGGGAGCCTCCTACAATGAGCAGTTCTTC.